The 5 T cell receptor beta chains reported below all come from one sample, sequenced in a study of Tregs in tolerant kidney transplant recipients. Method: immunoSEQ multiplex PCR; TCRdb's copy keeps in-frame clones and lacks some. Of some 90,000 clones in the sample, more than 80% were seen once. Source material: CD8+ T cells from blood. Source of these receptors: a human donor in good health.

The chain employs TRBV6-1 and TRBJ2-7; TRBD2 aligns across 10 bases. The CDR3 length is 15 residues. J lost 6 bases, V lost 1 base, and 6 bases had no gene match. Germline V gene data show CDR1 as MNHNS and CDR2 as SASEGT. The CDR3 DNA follows: TGTGCCAGCAGTGAAGATAGCGGGAGGAATCGCGAGCAGTACTTC. This gives the protein CASSEDSGRNREQYF.

This chain links TRBV19 with TRBJ1-5, with unresolved D. The V gene lost 7 bases and the J gene lost 2 bases, with 12 bases spanning the gap. This CDR3 contains 14 residues. CDR1 is LNHDA and CDR2 is SQIVND in the germline V gene (reference sequence). Here the CDR3 DNA reads TGTGCCAGTACCCTTTCCCTTGGCAATCAGCCCCAGCATTTT. Translated, it gives CASTLSLGNQPQHF.

Concerning this clone: The junction departs from the called germline gene at one end, perhaps through a read error. This sequence joins TRBV7-7 and TRBJ2-1; D possibly matches TRBD1 or TRBD2 (5 bases each). The CDR3 is made up of 16 amino acids. The germline gives CDR1 SSHAT, CDR2 FNYEAQ (reference sequence). The CDR3 here is CASSLEFSGSRNEQFF. In DNA form, the CDR3 reads TGTGCTAGCAGCTTAGAGTTCTCAGGGAGCCGCAATGAGCAGTTCTTC.

The V call is TRBV2, the J call TRBJ2-1; 11 nucleotides agree with TRBD2. Germline V CDR1 and CDR2: SNHLY, FYNNEI. V shed 4 bases, J shed 7 bases, and the junction held 18 bases outside the gene matches. The CDR3 extends over 19 amino acids. The CDR3 spells CASSATSGGSSREQNEQFF. CDR3 nucleotides: TGTGCCAGCAGTGCTACTAGCGGGGGTTCGAGCCGGGAACAAAATGAGCAGTTCTTC.

This chain joins TRBV15 and TRBJ2-3; weak D call: TRBD2 (6 bases). Between the trimmed V and J ends, which lost 9 bases and 4 bases, there was a span of 20 bases. CDR3 length: 15 amino acids. CDR1 LNHNV and CDR2 YYDKDF come from the germline V gene (reference sequence). CDR3 bases: TGTGCCACGACCGGGGGAACGGGGGAGGCAGATACGCAGTATTTT. Translated, it gives CATTGGTGEADTQYF. The full variable domain, completed using reference TRBV15 and TRBJ2-3, is DAMVIQNPRYQVTQFGKPVTLSCSQTLNHNVMYWYQQKSSQAPKLLFHYYDKDFNNEADTPDNFQSRRPNTSFCFLDIRSPGLGDTAMYLCATTGGTGEADTQYFGPGTRLTVL.